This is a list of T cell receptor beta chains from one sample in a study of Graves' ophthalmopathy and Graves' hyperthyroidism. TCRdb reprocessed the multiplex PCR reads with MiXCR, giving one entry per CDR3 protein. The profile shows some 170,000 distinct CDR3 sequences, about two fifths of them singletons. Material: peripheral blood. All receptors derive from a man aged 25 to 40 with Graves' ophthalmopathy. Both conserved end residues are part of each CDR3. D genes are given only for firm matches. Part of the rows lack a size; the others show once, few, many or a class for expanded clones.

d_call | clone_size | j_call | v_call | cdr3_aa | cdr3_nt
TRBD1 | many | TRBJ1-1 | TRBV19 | CASSTMDRINEAFF | TGTGCCAGTAGTACCATGGACAGGATCAATGAAGCTTTCTTT
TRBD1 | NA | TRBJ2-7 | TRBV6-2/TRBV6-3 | CASSSTGTGSPYEQYF | TGTGCCAGCAGTTCCACTGGGACAGGGAGCCCCTACGAGCAGTACTTC
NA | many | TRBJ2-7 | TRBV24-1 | CATSSPGNYEQYF | TGTGCCACCAGCTCCCCGGGCAACTACGAGCAGTACTTC
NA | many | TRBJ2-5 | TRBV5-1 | CASSLGQIQETQYF | TGCGCCAGCAGCTTAGGACAAATTCAAGAGACCCAGTACTTC
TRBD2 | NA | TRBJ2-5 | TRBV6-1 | CASRRTSGRETQYF | TGTGCCAGCAGAAGGACTAGCGGGAGGGAGACCCAGTACTTC
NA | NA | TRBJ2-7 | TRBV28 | CASTLREGAYEQYF | TGTGCCAGCACCCTCCGGGAGGGGGCTTACGAGCAGTACTTC
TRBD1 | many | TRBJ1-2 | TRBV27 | CASSLYTGQEVLHGYTF | TGTGCCAGCAGTTTATATACGGGACAGGAGGTTCTTCACGGCTACACCTTC
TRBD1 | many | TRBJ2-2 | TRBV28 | CASSNWDRYTGELFF | TGTGCCAGCAGTAACTGGGACAGATACACCGGGGAGCTGTTTTTT
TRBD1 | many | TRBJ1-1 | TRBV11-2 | CASSSTGNEGTEAFF | TGTGCCAGCAGCTCGACAGGGAACGAGGGGACTGAAGCTTTCTTT
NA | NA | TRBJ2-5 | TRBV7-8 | CASSLDPLGETQYF | TGTGCCAGCAGCTTAGATCCACTCGGAGAGACCCAGTACTTC
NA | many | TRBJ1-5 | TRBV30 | CAWSAGSVFNQPQHF | TGTGCCTGGAGCGCGGGCAGCGTTTTTAATCAGCCCCAGCATTTT
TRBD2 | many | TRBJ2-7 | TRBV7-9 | CASKLAGTGEQYF | TGTGCCAGCAAACTAGCGGGAACGGGCGAGCAGTACTTC
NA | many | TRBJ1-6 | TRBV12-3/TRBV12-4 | CASSSRISPLHF | TGTGCCAGCAGTTCCCGGATCTCACCCCTCCACTTT
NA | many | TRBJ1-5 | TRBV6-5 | CASSYRGNGSNQPQHF | TGTGCCAGCAGTTACCGGGGGAATGGAAGCAATCAGCCCCAGCATTTT
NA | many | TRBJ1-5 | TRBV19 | CASSSSSGVGQPQHF | TGTGCCAGTAGTTCTTCCTCAGGGGTTGGACAGCCCCAGCATTTT
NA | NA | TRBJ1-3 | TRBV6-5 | CASSYGSSGNTIYF | TGTGCCAGCAGTTACGGGTCTTCTGGAAACACCATATATTTT
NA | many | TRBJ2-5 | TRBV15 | CATSRGPAGQETQYF | TGTGCCACCAGCAGGGGACCAGCAGGTCAAGAGACCCAGTACTTC
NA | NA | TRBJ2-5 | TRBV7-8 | CASSFYAGTQETQYF | TGTGCCAGCAGCTTCTACGCAGGGACCCAAGAGACCCAGTACTTC
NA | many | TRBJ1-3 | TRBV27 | CASSLIDRRSSGNTIYF | TGTGCCAGCAGTTTAATAGACAGGAGGAGCTCTGGAAACACCATATATTTT
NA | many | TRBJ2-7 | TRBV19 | CASSLTGFHEQYF | TGTGCCAGTAGCCTAACAGGGTTCCACGAGCAGTACTTC
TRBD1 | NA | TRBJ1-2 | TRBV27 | CASSPRDRGGHGYTF | TGTGCCAGCAGTCCACGGGACAGGGGCGGACATGGCTACACCTTC
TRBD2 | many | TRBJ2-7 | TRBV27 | CASSQLAGSYEQYF | TGTGCCAGCAGTCAGCTAGCGGGATCCTACGAGCAGTACTTC
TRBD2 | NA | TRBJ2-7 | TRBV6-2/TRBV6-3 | CASSSQRERYEQYF | TGTGCCAGCAGTTCGCAGCGGGAGAGATACGAGCAGTACTTC
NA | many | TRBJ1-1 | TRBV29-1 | CSVEGGDTEAFF | TGCAGCGTTGAAGGGGGAGACACTGAAGCTTTCTTT
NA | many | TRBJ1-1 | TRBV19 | CASRERMNTEAFF | TGTGCCAGTAGGGAGCGGATGAACACTGAAGCTTTCTTT